This T cell receptor (beta chain) appears in the sequencing data of a study of neurological immune-mediated disorders. Findings and limits, study-wide: The expanded clones of different subjects shared no CDR3 amino acid sequences (suggesting private repertoires in all groups). Patients with HTLV-1-associated myelopathy showed the most TCR clonal expansion. Those with multiple sclerosis showed the least, falling below healthy controls.

This clonotype was recorded many times. Its antigen is undetermined. The germline V gene encodes CDR1 SGHRS and CDR2 YFSETQ. This CDR3 contains 14 residues. V shed 4 bases and J shed 5 bases, with 16 bases lying between them. The cDNA was generated through 5'RACE incorporating 10-nucleotide random UMIs. A single record per CDR3 protein comes from TCRdb applying MiXCR to the 5' RACE reads. The table lists about 48,000 distinct CDR3 sequences, approximately 10% of them singletons, with 20% to 25% in the top ten. The TCR originated in a woman between 35 and 50 years old with HTLV-1-associated myelopathy (HAM/TSP). V and J are TRBV5-1 and TRBJ2-7, with D perhaps TRBD1 (5 bases). Sequenced: PBMCs. The CDR3 bases are TGCGCCAGCAGCAACCCCTACAGGTCCCACGAGCAGTACTTC. Amino acid sequence: CASSNPYRSHEQYF.